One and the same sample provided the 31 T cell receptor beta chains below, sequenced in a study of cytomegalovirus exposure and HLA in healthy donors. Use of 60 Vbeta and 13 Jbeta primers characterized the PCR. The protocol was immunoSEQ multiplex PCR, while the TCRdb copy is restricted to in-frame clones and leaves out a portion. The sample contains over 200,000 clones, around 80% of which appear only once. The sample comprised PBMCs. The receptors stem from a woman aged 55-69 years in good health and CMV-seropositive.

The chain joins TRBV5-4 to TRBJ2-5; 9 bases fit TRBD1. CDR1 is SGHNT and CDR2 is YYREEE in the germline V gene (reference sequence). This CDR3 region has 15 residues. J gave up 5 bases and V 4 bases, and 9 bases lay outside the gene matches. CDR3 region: CASSQRTGVGETQYF. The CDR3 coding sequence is TGTGCCAGCAGCCAAAGGACAGGGGTAGGCGAGACCCAGTACTTC. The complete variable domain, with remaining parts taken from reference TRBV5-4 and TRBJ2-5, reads ETGVTQSPTHLIKTRGQQVTLRCSSQSGHNTVSWYQQALGQGPQFIFQYYREEENGRGNFPPRFSGLQFPNYSSELNVNALELDDSALYLCASSQRTGVGETQYFGPGTRLLVL.

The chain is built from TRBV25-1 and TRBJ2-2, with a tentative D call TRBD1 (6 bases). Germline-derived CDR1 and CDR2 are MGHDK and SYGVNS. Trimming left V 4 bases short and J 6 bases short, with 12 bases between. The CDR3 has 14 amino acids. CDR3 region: CASSARQEAGELFF. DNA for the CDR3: TGTGCCAGCAGTGCCCGACAGGAAGCCGGGGAGCTGTTTTTT.

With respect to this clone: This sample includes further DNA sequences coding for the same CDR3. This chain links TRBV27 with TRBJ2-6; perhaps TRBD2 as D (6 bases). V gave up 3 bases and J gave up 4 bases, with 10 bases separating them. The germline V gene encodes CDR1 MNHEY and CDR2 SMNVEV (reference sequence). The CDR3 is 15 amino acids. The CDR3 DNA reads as TGTGCCAGCAGTTTCGGGGGAACAGGGGCCAACGTCCTGACTTTC. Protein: CASSFGGTGANVLTF.

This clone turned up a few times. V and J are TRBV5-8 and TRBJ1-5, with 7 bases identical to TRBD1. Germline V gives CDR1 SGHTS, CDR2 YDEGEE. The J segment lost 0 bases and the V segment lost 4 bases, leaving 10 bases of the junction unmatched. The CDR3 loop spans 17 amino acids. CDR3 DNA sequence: TGTGCCAGCAGCCCTCGGGACAGTCAGTCTAGCAATCAGCCCCAGCATTTT. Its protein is CASSPRDSQSSNQPQHF.

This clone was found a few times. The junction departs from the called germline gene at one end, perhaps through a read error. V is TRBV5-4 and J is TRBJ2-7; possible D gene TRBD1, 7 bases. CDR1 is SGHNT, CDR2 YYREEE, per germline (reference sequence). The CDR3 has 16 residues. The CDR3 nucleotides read TGCGCCAGCAGCCAAACTCTCAGGGGGGAGCTAAACGAGCAGTACTTC. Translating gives CASSQTLRGELNEQYF.

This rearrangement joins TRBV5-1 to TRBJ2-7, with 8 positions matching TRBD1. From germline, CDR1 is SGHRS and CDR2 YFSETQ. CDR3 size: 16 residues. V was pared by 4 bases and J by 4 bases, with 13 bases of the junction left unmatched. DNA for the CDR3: TGCGCCAGCAGCCCCGGCGGGGCAGGGGGCTATTACGAGCAGTACTTC. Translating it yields CASSPGGAGGYYEQYF.

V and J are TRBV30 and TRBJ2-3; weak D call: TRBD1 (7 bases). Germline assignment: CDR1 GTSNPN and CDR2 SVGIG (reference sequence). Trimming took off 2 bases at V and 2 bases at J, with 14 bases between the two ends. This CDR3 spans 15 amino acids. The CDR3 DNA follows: TGTGCCTGGAGTCACAGGGGACTTCCCACAGATACGCAGTATTTT. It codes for CAWSHRGLPTDTQYF. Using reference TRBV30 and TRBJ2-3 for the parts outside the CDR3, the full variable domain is SQTIHQWPATLVQPVGSPLSLECTVEGTSNPNLYWYRQAAGRGLQLLFYSVGIGQISSEVPQNLSASRPQDRQFILSSKKLLLSDSGFYLCAWSHRGLPTDTQYFGPGTRLTVL.

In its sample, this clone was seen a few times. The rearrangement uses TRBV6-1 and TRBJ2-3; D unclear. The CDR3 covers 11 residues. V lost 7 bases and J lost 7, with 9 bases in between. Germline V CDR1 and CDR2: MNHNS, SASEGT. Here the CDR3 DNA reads TGTGCCAGCAATCAGGCGTATACGCAGTATTTT. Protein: CASNQAYTQYF.

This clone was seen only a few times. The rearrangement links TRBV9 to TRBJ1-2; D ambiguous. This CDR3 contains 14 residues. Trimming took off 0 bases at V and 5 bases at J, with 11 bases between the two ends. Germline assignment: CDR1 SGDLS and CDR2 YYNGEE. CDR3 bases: TGTGCCAGCAGCGTAGATCTAAGGGAGTATGGCTACACCTTC. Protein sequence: CASSVDLREYGYTF.

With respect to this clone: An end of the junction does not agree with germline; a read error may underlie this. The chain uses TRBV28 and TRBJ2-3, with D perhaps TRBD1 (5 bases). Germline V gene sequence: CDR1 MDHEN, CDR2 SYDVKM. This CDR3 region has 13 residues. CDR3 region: CRVSESGKDTQYF. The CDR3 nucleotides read TGCCGCGTCTCCGAATCAGGGAAGGATACGCAGTATTTT. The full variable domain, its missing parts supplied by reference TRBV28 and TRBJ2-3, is DVKVTQSSRYLVKRTGEKVFLECVQDMDHENMFWYRQDPGLGLRLIYFSYDVKMKEKGDIPEGYSVSREKKERFSLILESASTNQTSMYLCRVSESGKDTQYFGPGTRLTVL.

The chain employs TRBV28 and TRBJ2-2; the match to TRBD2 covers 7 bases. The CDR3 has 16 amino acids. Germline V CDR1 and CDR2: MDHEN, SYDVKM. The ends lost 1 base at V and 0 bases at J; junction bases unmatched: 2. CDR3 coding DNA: TGTGCCAGCAGTTTATACCGGGGGGCGAACACCGGGGAGCTGTTTTTT. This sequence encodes CASSLYRGANTGELFF.

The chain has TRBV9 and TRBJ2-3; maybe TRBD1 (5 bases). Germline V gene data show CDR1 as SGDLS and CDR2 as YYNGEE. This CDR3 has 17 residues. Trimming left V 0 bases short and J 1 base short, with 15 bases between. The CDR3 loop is CASSVGVGAGGTDTQYF. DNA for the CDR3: TGTGCCAGCAGCGTAGGAGTAGGGGCAGGAGGCACAGATACGCAGTATTTT.

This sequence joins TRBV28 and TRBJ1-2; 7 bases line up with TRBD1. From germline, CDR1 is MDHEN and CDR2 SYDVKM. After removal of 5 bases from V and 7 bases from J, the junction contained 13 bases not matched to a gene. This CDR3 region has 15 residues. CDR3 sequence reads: CASSPTGQLKTGYTF. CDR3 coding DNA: TGTGCCAGCAGTCCGACGGGACAGCTTAAGACTGGCTACACCTTC.

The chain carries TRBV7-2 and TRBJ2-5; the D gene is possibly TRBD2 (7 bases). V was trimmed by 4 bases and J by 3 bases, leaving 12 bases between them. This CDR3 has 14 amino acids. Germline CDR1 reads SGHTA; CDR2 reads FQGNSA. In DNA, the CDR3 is TGTGCCAGCAGCTCTGGGAGGGGGGAAGAGACCCAGTACTTC. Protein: CASSSGRGEETQYF. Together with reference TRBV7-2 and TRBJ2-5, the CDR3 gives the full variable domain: GAGVSQSPSNKVTEKGKDVELRCDPISGHTALYWYRQSLGQGLEFLIYFQGNSAPDKSGLPSDRFSAERTGGSVSTLTIQRTQQEDSAVYLCASSSGRGEETQYFGPGTRLLVL.

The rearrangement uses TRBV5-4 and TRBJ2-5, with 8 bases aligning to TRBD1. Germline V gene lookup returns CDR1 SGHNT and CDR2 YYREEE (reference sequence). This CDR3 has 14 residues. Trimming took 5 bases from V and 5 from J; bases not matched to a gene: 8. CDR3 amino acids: CASRQRTGSETQYF. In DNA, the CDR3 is TGTGCCAGCAGACAGAGGACAGGGTCCGAGACCCAGTACTTC. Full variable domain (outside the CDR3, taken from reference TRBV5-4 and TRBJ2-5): ETGVTQSPTHLIKTRGQQVTLRCSSQSGHNTVSWYQQALGQGPQFIFQYYREEENGRGNFPPRFSGLQFPNYSSELNVNALELDDSALYLCASRQRTGSETQYFGPGTRLLVL.

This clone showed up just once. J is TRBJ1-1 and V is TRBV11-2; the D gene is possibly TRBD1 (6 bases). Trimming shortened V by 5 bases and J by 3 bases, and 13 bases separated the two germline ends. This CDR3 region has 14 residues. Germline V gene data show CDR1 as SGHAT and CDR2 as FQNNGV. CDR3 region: CASSQGMRDTEAFF. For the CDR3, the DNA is TGTGCCAGCAGCCAGGGGATGAGAGACACTGAAGCTTTCTTT.

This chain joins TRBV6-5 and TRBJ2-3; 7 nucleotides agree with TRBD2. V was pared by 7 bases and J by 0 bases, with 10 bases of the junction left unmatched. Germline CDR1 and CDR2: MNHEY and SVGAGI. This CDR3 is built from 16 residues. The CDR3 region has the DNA TGTGCCAGCACCTACTCACTAGCGACTAGCACAGATACGCAGTATTTT. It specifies CASTYSLATSTDTQYF.

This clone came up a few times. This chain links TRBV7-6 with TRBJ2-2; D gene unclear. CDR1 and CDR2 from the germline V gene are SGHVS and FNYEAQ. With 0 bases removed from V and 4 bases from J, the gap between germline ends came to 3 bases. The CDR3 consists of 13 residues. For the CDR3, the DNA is TGTGCCAGCAGCTTAGCAGCCACCGGGGAGCTGTTTTTT. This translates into CASSLAATGELFF.

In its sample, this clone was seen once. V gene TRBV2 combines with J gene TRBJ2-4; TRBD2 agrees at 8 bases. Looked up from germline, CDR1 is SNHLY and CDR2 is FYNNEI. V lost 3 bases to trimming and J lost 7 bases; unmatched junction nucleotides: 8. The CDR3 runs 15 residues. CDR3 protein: CASSDPGGARNIQYF. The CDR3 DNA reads TGTGCCAGCAGTGACCCCGGGGGGGCCAGGAACATTCAGTACTTC.

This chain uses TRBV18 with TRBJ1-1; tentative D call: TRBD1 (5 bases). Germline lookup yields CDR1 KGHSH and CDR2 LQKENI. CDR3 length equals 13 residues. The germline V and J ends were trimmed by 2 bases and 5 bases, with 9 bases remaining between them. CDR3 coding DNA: TGTGCCAGCTCACCAGCAGGGAAAACTGAAGCTTTCTTT. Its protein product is CASSPAGKTEAFF.

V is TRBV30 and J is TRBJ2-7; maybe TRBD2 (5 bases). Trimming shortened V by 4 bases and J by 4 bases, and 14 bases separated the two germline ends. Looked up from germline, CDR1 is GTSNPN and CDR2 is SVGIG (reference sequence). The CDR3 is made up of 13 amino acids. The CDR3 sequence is CAWTSTDSYEQYF. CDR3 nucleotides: TGTGCCTGGACCTCGACGGACTCGTACGAGCAGTACTTC.

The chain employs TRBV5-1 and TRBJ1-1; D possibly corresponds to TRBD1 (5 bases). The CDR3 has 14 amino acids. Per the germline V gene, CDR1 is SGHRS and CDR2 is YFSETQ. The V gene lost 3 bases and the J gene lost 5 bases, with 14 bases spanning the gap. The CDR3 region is CASSWSGGGTEAFF. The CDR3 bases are TGCGCCAGCAGCTGGAGCGGGGGTGGGACTGAAGCTTTCTTT.

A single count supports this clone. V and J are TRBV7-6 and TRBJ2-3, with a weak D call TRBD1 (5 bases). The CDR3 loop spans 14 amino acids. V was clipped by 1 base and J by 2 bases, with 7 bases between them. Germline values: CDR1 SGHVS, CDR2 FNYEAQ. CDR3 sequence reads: CASSLGGNTDTQYF. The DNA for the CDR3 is TGTGCCAGCAGCTTAGGGGGCAACACAGATACGCAGTATTTT.

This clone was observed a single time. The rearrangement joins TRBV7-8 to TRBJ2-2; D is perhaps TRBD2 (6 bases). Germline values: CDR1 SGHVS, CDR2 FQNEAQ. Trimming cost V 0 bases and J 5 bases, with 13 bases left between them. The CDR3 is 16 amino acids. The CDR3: CASSLAPGRRTGELFF. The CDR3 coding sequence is TGTGCCAGCAGCTTAGCGCCCGGGAGAAGGACCGGGGAGCTGTTTTTT.

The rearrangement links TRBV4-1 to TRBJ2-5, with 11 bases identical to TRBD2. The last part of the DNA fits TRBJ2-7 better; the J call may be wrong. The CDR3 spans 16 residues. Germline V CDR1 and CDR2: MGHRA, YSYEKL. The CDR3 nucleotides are TGCGCCAGCAGCCAAGCTCCGGGACTAGCGGCCTACGAGCAGTACTTC. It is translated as CASSQAPGLAAYEQYF.

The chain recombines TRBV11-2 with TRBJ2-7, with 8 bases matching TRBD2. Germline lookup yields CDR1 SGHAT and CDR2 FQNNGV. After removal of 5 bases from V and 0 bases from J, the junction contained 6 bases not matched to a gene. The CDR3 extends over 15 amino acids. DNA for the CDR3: TGTGCCAGCAGCCGGGTAGCGGGGTTCTCCTACGAGCAGTACTTC. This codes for CASSRVAGFSYEQYF.

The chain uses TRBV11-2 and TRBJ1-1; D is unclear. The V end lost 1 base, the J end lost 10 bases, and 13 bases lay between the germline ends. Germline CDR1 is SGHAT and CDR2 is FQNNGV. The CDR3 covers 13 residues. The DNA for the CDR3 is TGTGCCAGCAGCTTAGGTCCCCCGTCTACAGCTTTCTTT. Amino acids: CASSLGPPSTAFF.

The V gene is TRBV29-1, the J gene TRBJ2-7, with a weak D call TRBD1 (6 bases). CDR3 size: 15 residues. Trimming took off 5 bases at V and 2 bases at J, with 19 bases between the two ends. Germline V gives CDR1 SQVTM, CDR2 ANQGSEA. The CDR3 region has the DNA TGCAGCGTTCCCCTCCCTGGCAGGGGCCCCTACGAGCAGTACTTC. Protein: CSVPLPGRGPYEQYF.

The CDR3 DNA is TGTGCCTGGAGGAGGGCCGGGGGACAGGGGTACAATGAGCAGTTCTTC. This encodes CAWRRAGGQGYNEQFF. The V gene is TRBV30, the J gene TRBJ2-1, with 10 bases that match TRBD1. The trim removed 3 bases at V and 4 bases at J, leaving 9 bases unmatched. The length of the CDR3 is 16 residues. Per the germline V gene, CDR1 is GTSNPN and CDR2 is SVGIG (reference sequence).

The CDR3 sequence is CASSISGSVYEQYF. CDR3 DNA: TGTGCCAGTAGTATTAGCGGGAGTGTCTACGAGCAGTACTTC. The chain recombines TRBV19 with TRBJ2-7, with TRBD2 matching over 9 bases. CDR3 size: 14 residues. V gave up 3 bases and J gave up 3 bases; unmatched junction bases: 3. The germline gives CDR1 LNHDA, CDR2 SQIVND (reference sequence).

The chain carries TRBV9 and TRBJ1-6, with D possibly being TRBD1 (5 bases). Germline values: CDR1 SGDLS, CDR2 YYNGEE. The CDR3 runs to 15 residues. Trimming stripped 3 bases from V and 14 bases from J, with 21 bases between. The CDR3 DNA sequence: TGTGCCAGCAGCGCACGGGACGGAACACCGGGGGCCCTCCACTTT. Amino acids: CASSARDGTPGALHF.